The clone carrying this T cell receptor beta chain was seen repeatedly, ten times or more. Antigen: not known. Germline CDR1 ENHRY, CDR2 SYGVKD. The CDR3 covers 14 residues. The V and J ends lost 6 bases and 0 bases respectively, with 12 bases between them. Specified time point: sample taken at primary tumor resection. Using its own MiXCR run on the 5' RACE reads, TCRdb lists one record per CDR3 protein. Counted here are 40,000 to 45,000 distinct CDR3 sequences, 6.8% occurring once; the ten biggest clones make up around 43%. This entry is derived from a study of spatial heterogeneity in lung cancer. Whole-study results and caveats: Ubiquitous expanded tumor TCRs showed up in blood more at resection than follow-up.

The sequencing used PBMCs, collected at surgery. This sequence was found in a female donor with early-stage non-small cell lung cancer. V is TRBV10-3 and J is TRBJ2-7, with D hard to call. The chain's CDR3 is CAISPMAVSYEQYF. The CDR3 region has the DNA TGTGCCATCAGCCCTATGGCGGTCTCCTACGAGCAGTACTTC.